These 12 T cell receptor beta chains were all obtained from the same sample, sequenced in a study of blood T cell repertoires in COVID-19. Assay: immunoSEQ multiplex PCR; the TCRdb copy retains only in-frame clones and omits some. The sample lists 310,000 or so clones, around nine tenths occurring once. The material sequenced was PBMCs or T cells enriched from blood (not recorded which). The source of these receptors is a woman aged 40-49 years who had recovered from COVID-19.

This clone has only one observation. The chain is built from TRBV19 and TRBJ1-4, with 11 bases matching TRBD1. The germline V gene encodes CDR1 LNHDA and CDR2 SQIVND (reference sequence). V dropped 7 bases and J dropped 0; count of bases not matched to a gene: 7. The CDR3 has 17 amino acids. CDR3 protein: CASTQGQGVATNEKLFF. The CDR3 DNA reads TGTGCCAGTACCCAGGGACAGGGGGTTGCAACTAATGAAAAACTGTTTTTT. Filled out from reference TRBV19 and TRBJ1-4, the complete variable domain reads DGGITQSPKYLFRKEGQNVTLSCEQNLNHDAMYWYRQDPGQGLRLIYYSQIVNDFQKGDIAEGYSVSREKKESFPLTVTSAQKNPTAFYLCASTQGQGVATNEKLFFGSGTQLSVL.

The chain has TRBV9 and TRBJ2-4; possible D gene TRBD1, 5 bases. Germline lookup yields CDR1 SGDLS and CDR2 YYNGEE. The CDR3 extends over 16 amino acids. Between the trimmed V and J ends, which lost 4 bases and 4 bases, there was a span of 18 bases. CDR3 amino acids: CASSSLPGQEKNIQYF. CDR3 in DNA: TGTGCCAGCAGCAGTTTACCTGGACAAGAAAAAAACATTCAGTACTTC.

J is TRBJ2-5 and V is TRBV10-1; TRBD1 might be the D (6 bases). V lost 1 base, J lost 2 bases, and 8 bases lay in between. Germline CDR1 and CDR2: WNHNN and SYGVQD (reference sequence). The CDR3 spans 14 residues. The CDR3 nucleotides are TGCGCCAGCAGTGAGTTCCAGGGGCAAGAGACCCAGTACTTC. Translated, it gives CASSEFQGQETQYF.

The chain recombines TRBV19 with TRBJ1-1, with D unclear. With 5 bases removed from V and 4 bases from J, the gap between germline ends came to 11 bases. The CDR3 extends over 13 amino acids. The germline V gene has CDR1 LNHDA and CDR2 SQIVND (reference sequence). CDR3 protein: CASSRSPSTEAFF. CDR3 sequence (DNA): TGTGCCAGTAGTCGGTCCCCGAGCACTGAAGCTTTCTTT.

The chain recombines TRBV4-1 with TRBJ2-1, with D possibly being TRBD2 (5 bases). Germline V lookup: CDR1 MGHRA, CDR2 YSYEKL. V was trimmed by 0 bases and J by 8 bases, leaving 11 bases between them. The CDR3 is 14 residues long. CDR3 loop: CASSQDEGRDEQFF. The CDR3 DNA is TGCGCCAGCAGCCAAGACGAAGGGCGGGATGAGCAGTTCTTC.

The J gene is TRBJ2-5, the V gene TRBV28, with 15 bases aligning to TRBD2. V shed 1 base, J shed 5 bases, and the junction held 2 bases outside the gene matches. The CDR3 totals 16 residues. Germline V gene lookup returns CDR1 MDHEN and CDR2 SYDVKM. CDR3 coding DNA: TGTGCCAGCAGTTTATTCGGGACTAGCGGGAGGGAGACCCAGTACTTC. Protein sequence: CASSLFGTSGRETQYF.

The chain couples TRBV19 to TRBJ2-3; the match to TRBD2 covers 10 bases. There are 19 residues in the CDR3. V shed 3 bases and J 2 bases; nucleotides not matched to a gene: 14. The V gene's germline CDR1 is LNHDA and CDR2 SQIVND (reference sequence). The CDR3 is CASSINWFASGRTTDTQYF. The DNA of the CDR3 is TGTGCCAGTAGTATTAATTGGTTCGCTAGCGGGAGAACCACAGATACGCAGTATTTT.

The chain is built from TRBV25-1 and TRBJ2-7, with 7 bases that match TRBD1. The CDR3 has 14 amino acids. V gave up 3 bases and J gave up 4 bases; unmatched junction bases: 6. CDR1 is MGHDK, CDR2 SYGVNS, per germline. CDR3 sequence: CASSEPGQAYEQYF. DNA for the CDR3: TGTGCCAGCAGTGAGCCTGGACAGGCTTACGAGCAGTACTTC.

The chain uses TRBV6-5 and TRBJ2-5, with TRBD1 matching 9 bases. There are 13 residues in the CDR3. Germline V gives CDR1 MNHEY, CDR2 SVGAGI. The junction had 3 bases not matched to a gene; V was cut back by 6 bases and J by 4 bases. CDR3 coding DNA: TGTGCCAGCAGCTTGACAGGGGGAGAGACCCAGTACTTC. This translates into CASSLTGGETQYF.

This chain joins TRBV28 and TRBJ1-5, with 7 bases matching TRBD1. The V gene end was trimmed by 7 bases and the J gene end by 0 bases; junction bases not matched to a gene: 9. CDR1 MDHEN and CDR2 SYDVKM come from the germline V gene. The CDR3 is 16 residues long. The CDR3 DNA sequence: TGTGCCAGCAAGAAGGGACAGAGGTATAGCAATCAGCCCCAGCATTTT. Protein product: CASKKGQRYSNQPQHF.

V and J are TRBV11-3 and TRBJ2-2; 8 bases line up with TRBD2. CDR1 is SGHNT and CDR2 is YENEEA in the germline V gene. This CDR3 has 15 amino acids. V was pared by 1 base and J by 5 bases, with 3 bases of the junction left unmatched. As DNA, the CDR3 is TGTGCCAGCAGCTTAGGTGCGGGAGGAACCGGGGAGCTGTTTTTT. It yields the protein CASSLGAGGTGELFF.

This clone was observed a handful of times. Here the CDR3 DNA reads TGTGCCAGCTCACCGGAGTATAATTCACCCCTCCACTTT. The encoded protein is CASSPEYNSPLHF. This chain connects TRBV18 to TRBJ1-6; unclear D gene. V lost 3 bases and J 4 bases, leaving 4 bases between the germline ends. The CDR3 contains 13 residues. Germline CDR1 is KGHSH and CDR2 is LQKENI.